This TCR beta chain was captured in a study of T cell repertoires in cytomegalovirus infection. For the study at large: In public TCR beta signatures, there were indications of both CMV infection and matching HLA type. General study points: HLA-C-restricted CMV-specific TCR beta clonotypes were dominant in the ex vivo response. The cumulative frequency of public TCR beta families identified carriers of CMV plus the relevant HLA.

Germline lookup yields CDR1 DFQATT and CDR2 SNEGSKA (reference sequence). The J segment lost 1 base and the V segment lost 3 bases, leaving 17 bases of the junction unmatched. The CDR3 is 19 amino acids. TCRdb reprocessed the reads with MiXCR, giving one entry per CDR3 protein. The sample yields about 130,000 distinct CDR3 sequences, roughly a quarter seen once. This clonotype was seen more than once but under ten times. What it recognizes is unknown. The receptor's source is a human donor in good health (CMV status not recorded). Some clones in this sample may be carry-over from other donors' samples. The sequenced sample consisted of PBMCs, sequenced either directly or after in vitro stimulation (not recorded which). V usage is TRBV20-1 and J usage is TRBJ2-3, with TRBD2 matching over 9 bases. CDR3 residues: CSASVREGKRVYGTDTQYF. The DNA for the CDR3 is TGCAGTGCTAGTGTGCGGGAGGGTAAGCGGGTATACGGCACAGATACGCAGTATTTT.